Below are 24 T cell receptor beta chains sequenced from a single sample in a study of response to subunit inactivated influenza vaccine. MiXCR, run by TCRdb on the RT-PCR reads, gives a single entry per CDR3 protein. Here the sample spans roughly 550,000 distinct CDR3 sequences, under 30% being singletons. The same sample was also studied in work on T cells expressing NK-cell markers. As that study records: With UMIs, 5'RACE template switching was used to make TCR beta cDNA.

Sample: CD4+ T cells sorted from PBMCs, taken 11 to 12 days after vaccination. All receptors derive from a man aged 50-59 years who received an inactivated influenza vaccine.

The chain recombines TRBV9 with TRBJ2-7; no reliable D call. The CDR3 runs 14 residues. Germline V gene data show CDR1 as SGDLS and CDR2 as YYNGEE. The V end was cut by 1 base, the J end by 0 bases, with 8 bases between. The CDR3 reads CASSVLGNSYEQYF. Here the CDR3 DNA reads TGTGCCAGCAGCGTATTAGGCAACTCCTACGAGCAGTACTTC.

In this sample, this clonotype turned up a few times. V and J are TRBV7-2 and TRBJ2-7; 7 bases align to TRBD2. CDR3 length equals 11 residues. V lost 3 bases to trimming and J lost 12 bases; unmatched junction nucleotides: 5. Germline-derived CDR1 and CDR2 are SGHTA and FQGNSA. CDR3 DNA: TGTGCCAGCAGCTTGAGCGGGATGAGGTACTTC. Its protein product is CASSLSGMRYF. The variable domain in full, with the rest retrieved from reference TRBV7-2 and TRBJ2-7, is GAGVSQSPSNKVTEKGKDVELRCDPISGHTALYWYRQSLGQGLEFLIYFQGNSAPDKSGLPSDRFSAERTGGSVSTLTIQRTQQEDSAVYLCASSLSGMRYFGPGTRLTVT.

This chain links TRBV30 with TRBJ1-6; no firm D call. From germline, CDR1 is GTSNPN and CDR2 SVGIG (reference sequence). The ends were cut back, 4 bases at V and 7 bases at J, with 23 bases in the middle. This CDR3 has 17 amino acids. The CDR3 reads CAWNSLLGSTPNSPLHF. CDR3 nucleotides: TGTGCCTGGAATTCGCTGCTGGGGTCTACCCCAAATTCACCCCTCCACTTT.

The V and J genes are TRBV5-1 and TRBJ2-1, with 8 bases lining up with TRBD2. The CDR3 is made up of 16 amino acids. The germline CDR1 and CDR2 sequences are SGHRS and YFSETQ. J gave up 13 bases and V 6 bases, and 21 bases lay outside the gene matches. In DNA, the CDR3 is TGCGCCAGCACCCTATGGGGGAGCGGGAGTACCCCCAACCAGTTCTTC. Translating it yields CASTLWGSGSTPNQFF.

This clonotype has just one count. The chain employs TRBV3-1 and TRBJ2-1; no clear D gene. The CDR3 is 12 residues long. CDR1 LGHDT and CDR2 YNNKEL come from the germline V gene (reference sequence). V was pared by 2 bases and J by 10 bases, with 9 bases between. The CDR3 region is CASSQIRREQFF. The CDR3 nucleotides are TGTGCCAGCAGCCAAATCAGACGGGAGCAGTTCTTC.

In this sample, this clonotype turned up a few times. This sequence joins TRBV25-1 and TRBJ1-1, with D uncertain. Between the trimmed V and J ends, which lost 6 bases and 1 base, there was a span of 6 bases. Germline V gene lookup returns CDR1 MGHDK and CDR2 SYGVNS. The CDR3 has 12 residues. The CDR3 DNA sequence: TGTGCCAGCAGGCGGGGGAACACTGAAGCTTTCTTT. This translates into CASRRGNTEAFF.

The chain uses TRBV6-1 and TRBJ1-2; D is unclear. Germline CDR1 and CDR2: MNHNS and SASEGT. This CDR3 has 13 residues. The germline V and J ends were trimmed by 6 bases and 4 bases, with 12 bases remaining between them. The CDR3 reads CASRKDGVYGYTF. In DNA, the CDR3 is TGTGCCAGCAGAAAGGACGGGGTCTATGGCTACACCTTC.

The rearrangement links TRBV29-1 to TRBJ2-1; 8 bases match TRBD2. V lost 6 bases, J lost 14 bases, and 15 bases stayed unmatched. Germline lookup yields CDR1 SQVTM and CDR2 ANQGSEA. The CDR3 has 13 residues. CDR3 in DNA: TGCAGCGTCGTTTCTAGCGGGTCTTTAAACGAGTTCTTC. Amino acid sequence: CSVVSSGSLNEFF.

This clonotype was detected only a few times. CDR3 region: CASSRDRGKNNEQFF. The CDR3 region has the DNA TGTGCCAGTAGTAGAGACAGGGGAAAAAACAATGAGCAGTTCTTC. The chain has TRBV18 and TRBJ2-1; 8 bases fit TRBD1. Per germline, CDR1 KGHSH and CDR2 LQKENI. CDR3 size: 15 residues. After removal of 9 bases from V and 5 bases from J, the junction contained 12 bases not matched to a gene.

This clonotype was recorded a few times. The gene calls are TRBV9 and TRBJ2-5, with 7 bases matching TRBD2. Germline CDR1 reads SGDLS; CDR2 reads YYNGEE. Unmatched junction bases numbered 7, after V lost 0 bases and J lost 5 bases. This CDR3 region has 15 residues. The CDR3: CASSVAAGVVETQYF. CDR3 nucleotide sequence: TGTGCCAGCAGCGTAGCTGCGGGAGTGGTGGAGACCCAGTACTTC. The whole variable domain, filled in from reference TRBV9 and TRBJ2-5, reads DSGVTQTPKHLITATGQRVTLRCSPRSGDLSVYWYQQSLDQGLQFLIQYYNGEERAKGNILERFSAQQFPDLHSELNLSSLELGDSALYFCASSVAAGVVETQYFGPGTRLLVL.

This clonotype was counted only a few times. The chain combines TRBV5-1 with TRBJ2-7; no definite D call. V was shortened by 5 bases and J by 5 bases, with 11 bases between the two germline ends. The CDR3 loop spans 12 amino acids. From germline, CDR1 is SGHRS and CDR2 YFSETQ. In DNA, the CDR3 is TGCGCCAGCAGTCCCTGGGCTGACGAGCAGTACTTC. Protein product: CASSPWADEQYF. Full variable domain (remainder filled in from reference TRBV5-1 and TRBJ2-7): KAGVTQTPRYLIKTRGQQVTLSCSPISGHRSVSWYQQTPGQGLQFLFEYFSETQRNKGNFPGRFSGRQFSNSRSEMNVSTLELGDSALYLCASSPWADEQYFGPGTRLTVT.

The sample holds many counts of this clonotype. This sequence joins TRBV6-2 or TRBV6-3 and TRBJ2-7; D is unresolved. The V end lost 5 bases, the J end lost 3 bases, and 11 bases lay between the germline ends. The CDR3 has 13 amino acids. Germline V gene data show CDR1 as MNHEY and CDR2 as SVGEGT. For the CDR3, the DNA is TGTGCCAGCAGTGACGGGCCTTACTACGAGCAGTACTTC. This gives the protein CASSDGPYYEQYF.

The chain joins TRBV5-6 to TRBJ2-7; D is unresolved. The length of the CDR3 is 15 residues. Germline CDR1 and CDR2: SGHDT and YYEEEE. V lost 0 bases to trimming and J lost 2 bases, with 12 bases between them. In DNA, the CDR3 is TGTGCCAGCAGCTTGGTTTTAGACAAGCCCTACGAGCAGTACTTC. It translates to CASSLVLDKPYEQYF.

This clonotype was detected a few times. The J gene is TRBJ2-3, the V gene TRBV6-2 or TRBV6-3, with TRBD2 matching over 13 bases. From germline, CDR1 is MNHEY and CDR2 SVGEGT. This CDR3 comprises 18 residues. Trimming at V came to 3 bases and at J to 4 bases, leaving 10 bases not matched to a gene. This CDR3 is CASSYNARTSGSADTQYF. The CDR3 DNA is TGTGCCAGCAGTTATAACGCCCGGACTAGCGGGAGTGCAGATACGCAGTATTTT.

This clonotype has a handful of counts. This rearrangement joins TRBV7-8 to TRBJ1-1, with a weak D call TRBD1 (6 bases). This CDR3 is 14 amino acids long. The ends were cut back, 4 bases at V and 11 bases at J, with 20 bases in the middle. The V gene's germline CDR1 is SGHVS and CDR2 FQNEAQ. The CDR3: CASSSGQPSGWAFF. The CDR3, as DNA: TGTGCCAGCAGCTCAGGACAGCCTTCTGGTTGGGCTTTCTTT.

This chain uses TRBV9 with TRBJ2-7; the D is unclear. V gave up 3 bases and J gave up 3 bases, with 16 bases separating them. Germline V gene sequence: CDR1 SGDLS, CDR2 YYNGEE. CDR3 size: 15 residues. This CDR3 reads CASSGGFEKGYEQYF. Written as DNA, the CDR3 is TGTGCCAGCAGCGGGGGATTCGAAAAGGGCTACGAGCAGTACTTC.

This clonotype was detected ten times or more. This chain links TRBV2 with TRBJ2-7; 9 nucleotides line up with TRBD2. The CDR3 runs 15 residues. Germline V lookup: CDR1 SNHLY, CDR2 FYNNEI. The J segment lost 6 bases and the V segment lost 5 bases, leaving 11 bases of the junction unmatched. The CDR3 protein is CASSISGGPWGEQYF. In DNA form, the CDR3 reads TGTGCCAGCAGTATTAGCGGGGGACCCTGGGGCGAGCAGTACTTC.

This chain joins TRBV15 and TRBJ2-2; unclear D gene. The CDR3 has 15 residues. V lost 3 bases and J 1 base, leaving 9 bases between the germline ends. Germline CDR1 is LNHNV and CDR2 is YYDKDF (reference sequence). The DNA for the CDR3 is TGTGCCACCAGCAGGATCAACAGGAACACCGGGGAGCTGTTTTTT. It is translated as CATSRINRNTGELFF.

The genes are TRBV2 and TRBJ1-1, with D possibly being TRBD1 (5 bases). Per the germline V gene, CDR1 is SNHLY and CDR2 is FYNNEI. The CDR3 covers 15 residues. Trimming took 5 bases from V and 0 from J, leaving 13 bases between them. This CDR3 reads CASSKPEGMNTEAFF. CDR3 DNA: TGTGCCAGCAGTAAACCGGAGGGGATGAACACTGAAGCTTTCTTT. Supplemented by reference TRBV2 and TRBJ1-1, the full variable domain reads EPEVTQTPSHQVTQMGQEVILRCVPISNHLYFYWYRQILGQKVEFLVSFYNNEISEKSEIFDDQFSVERPDGSNFTLKIRSTKLEDSAMYFCASSKPEGMNTEAFFGQGTRLTVV.

Here the CDR3 reads CATSRDNTGRRHF. CDR3 DNA: TGTGCCACCAGCAGAGATAACACAGGGCGGCGGCATTTT. The genes are TRBV15 and TRBJ1-5; tentatively, D is TRBD1 (6 bases). Between the trimmed V and J ends, which lost 0 bases and 15 bases, there was a span of 15 bases. The germline CDR1 and CDR2 sequences are LNHNV and YYDKDF (reference sequence). The CDR3 covers 13 residues. The variable domain in full, completed from reference TRBV15 and TRBJ1-5, reads DAMVIQNPRYQVTQFGKPVTLSCSQTLNHNVMYWYQQKSSQAPKLLFHYYDKDFNNEADTPDNFQSRRPNTSFCFLDIRSPGLGDTAMYLCATSRDNTGRRHFGDGTRLSIL.

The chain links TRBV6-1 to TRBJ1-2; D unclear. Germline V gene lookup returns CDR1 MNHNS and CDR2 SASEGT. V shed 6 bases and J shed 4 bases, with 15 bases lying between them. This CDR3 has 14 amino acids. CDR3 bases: TGTGCCAGCAGGCCTCCGGGATCCGGCTATGGCTACACCTTC. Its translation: CASRPPGSGYGYTF.

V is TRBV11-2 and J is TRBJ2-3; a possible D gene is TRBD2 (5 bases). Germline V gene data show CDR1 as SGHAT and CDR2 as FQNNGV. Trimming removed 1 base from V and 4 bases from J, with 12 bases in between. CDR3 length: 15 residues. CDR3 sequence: CASSLAGLRADTQYF. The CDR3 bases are TGTGCCAGCAGCTTAGCAGGACTCCGCGCAGATACGCAGTATTTT. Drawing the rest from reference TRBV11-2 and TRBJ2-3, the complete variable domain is EAGVAQSPRYKIIEKRQSVAFWCNPISGHATLYWYQQILGQGPKLLIQFQNNGVVDDSQLPKDRFSAERLKGVDSTLKIQPAKLEDSAVYLCASSLAGLRADTQYFGPGTRLTVL.

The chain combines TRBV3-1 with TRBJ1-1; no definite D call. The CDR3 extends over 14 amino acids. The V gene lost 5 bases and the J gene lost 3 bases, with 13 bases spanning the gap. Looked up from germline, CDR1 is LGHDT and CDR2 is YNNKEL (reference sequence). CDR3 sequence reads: CASSSKHRDTEAFF. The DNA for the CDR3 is TGTGCCAGCAGCTCAAAGCACAGAGACACTGAAGCTTTCTTT.

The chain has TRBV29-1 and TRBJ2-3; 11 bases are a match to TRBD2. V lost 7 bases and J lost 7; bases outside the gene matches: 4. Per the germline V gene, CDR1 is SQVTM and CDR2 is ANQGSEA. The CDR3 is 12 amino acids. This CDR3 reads CSGRLAGYTQYF. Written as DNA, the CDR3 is TGCAGCGGCAGACTAGCGGGGTATACGCAGTATTTT.